Each of the 4 T cell receptor beta chains below was sequenced from the same sample in a study of early T cells in non-severe SARS-CoV-2 infection (dated by TCRdb to the early 2020s). Receptor amplification or capture employed 5' RACE. Instrument used: NextSeq 500. TCRdb itself trimmed the public reads at Q25 with fastp, ran MiXCR and retained productive beta chains. Every entry covers one CDR3 protein and lists the most common genes and DNA from its rows. The sample table shows 55,000 to 75,000 distinct CDR3 sequences, and 10% are seen once. The top ten clones comprise about 14% of the sample. The sequencing here drew on whole blood, taken at baseline. These receptors came from an adult who was a healthcare worker with PCR-confirmed SARS-CoV-2 infection or an uninfected control (not recorded which).

This clonotype was seen a handful of times. The gene calls are TRBV20-1 and TRBJ2-3; 9 positions match TRBD2. This CDR3 has 13 residues. Looked up from germline, CDR1 is DFQATT and CDR2 is SNEGSKA (reference sequence). The ends lost 5 bases at V and 2 bases at J; junction bases unmatched: 2. Written as DNA, the CDR3 is TGCAGTGCTTCTAGCGGGAACACAGATACGCAGTATTTT. It encodes CSASSGNTDTQYF.

This clonotype has a count of ten or more. V is TRBV5-1 and J is TRBJ1-2; TRBD1 matches at 7 bases. CDR1 is SGHRS and CDR2 is YFSETQ in the germline V gene. The junction had 6 bases not matched to a gene; V was cut back by 4 bases and J by 3 bases. There are 14 residues in the CDR3. For the CDR3, the DNA is TGCGCCAGCAGCCCCTCCACAGGGGACTATGGCTACACCTTC. It encodes CASSPSTGDYGYTF.

This clonotype was found many times. The V call is TRBV28, the J call TRBJ1-1; the D is unclear. CDR1 MDHEN and CDR2 SYDVKM come from the germline V gene. Trimming removed 5 bases from V and 4 bases from J, with 23 bases in between. This CDR3 is 17 amino acids long. The CDR3 DNA reads as TGTGCCAGCAGTATGCCGGGTCGCTTGTATTGGGGCACTGAAGCTTTCTTT. Residues: CASSMPGRLYWGTEAFF. The full variable domain, with the rest looked up from reference TRBV28 and TRBJ1-1, is DVKVTQSSRYLVKRTGEKVFLECVQDMDHENMFWYRQDPGLGLRLIYFSYDVKMKEKGDIPEGYSVSREKKERFSLILESASTNQTSMYLCASSMPGRLYWGTEAFFGQGTRLTVV.

This clonotype was recorded at least ten times. J is TRBJ2-1 and V is TRBV6-6, with 7 bases identical to TRBD2. The CDR3 totals 16 residues. V gave up 7 bases and J gave up 8 bases; unmatched junction bases: 17. Germline V gene sequence: CDR1 MNHNY, CDR2 SVGAGI (reference sequence). The CDR3 nucleotides are TGTGCCAGCACCCTCACGGGGATTCCCCGGGAGGATGAGCAGTTCTTC. Amino acid sequence: CASTLTGIPREDEQFF.